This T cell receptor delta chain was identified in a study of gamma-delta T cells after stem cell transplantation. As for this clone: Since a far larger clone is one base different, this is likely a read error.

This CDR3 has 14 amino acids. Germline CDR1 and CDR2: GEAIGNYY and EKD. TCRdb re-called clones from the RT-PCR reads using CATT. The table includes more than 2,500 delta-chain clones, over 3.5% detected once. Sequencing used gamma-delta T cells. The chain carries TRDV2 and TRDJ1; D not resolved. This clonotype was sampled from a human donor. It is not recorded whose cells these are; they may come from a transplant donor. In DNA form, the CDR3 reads TGTGCCTGTGACACGGTAGGTCCTCCCGATAAACTCACCTTT. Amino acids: CACDTVGPPDKLTF.